This T cell receptor beta chain was recovered during a study of blood T cell repertoires in COVID-19. Clones were sequenced by immunoSEQ multiplex PCR, and TCRdb holds only the in-frame ones, with some missing. The data hold roughly 65,000 clones, with around 80% observed a single time. V lost 3 bases to trimming and J lost 2 bases; unmatched junction nucleotides: 1. Germline CDR1 SGHAT, CDR2 FQNNGV. CDR3 length: 15 amino acids. The genes are TRBV11-2 and TRBJ2-3; TRBD2 agrees at 11 bases. This receptor was identified in a human donor in a cohort sampled during active COVID-19. The specimen was peripheral blood. This CDR3 is CASSFSGRATDTQYF. CDR3 in DNA: TGTGCCAGCAGCTTTAGCGGGAGGGCCACAGATACGCAGTATTTT.